This TCR beta chain was recovered during a study of T cells after yellow fever vaccination. Broader study findings: The study re-detected most primary-vaccination clones after the booster (approximately 96% CD4, roughly 85% CD8). By day 5 rather than day 15, the secondary response had peaked, though it was weaker. Abundant clonotypes from the bulk population could have been carried over as contaminants into FACS-sorted repertoires.

5'RACE template switching added a universal primer site and UMIs to TCR cDNA. TCRdb reanalysed the 5' RACE reads using MiXCR and keeps one entry per CDR3 protein. The sample carries around 180,000 distinct CDR3 sequences, 5.5% to 8% recorded once. There are many counts of this clonotype. What it binds is not known. The germline V and J ends were trimmed by 5 bases and 9 bases, with 10 bases remaining between them. CDR3 length equals 12 residues. CDR1 KGHDR and CDR2 SFDVKD come from the germline V gene. Source: CD4+ T cells sorted from PBMCs, taken on the day of the first yellow fever vaccination. The chain joins TRBV24-1 to TRBJ2-1, with a possible D match to TRBD2 (5 bases). This receptor was taken from a man between 18 and 29 years old who received the YFV17D yellow fever vaccine. CDR3 loop: CATSGVGGEQFF. In nucleotides, the CDR3 is TGTGCCACCAGTGGTGTTGGAGGTGAGCAGTTCTTC.